The 9 T cell receptor beta chains given below trace back to one sample, sequenced in a study of T-cell reconstitution after alpha-beta-depleted transplantation in children. The authors prepared the TCRbeta library with unique molecular identifiers. TCRdb reprocessed the PCR reads with MiXCR, giving one entry per CDR3 protein. The data contain about 870,000 distinct CDR3 sequences, around 15% of them singletons. The source material was PBMCs, mostly from graft donor cells, sampled 360 days after TCRalphabeta/CD19-depleted stem cell transplant. Receptor source: a male patient under 18 who had a stem cell transplant for acute lymphoblastic leukemia, so the T cells may come from the graft donor.

V usage is TRBV11-3 and J usage is TRBJ2-6; D not resolved. The germline V gene has CDR1 SGHNT and CDR2 YENEEA. The CDR3 is 14 amino acids. The ends were cut back, 6 bases at V and 2 bases at J, with 8 bases in the middle. DNA for the CDR3: TGTGCCAGCAGTCCCTCTCCTGGGGCCAACGTCCTGACTTTC. Translated, it gives CASSPSPGANVLTF.

In its sample, this clonotype was seen many times. The V and J genes are TRBV10-3 and TRBJ2-5, with 8 bases that match TRBD1. Germline lookup yields CDR1 ENHRY and CDR2 SYGVKD. The ends lost 5 bases at V and 5 bases at J; junction bases unmatched: 7. This CDR3 region has 14 residues. CDR3 nucleotide sequence: TGTGCCATCAGTACAACAGGGGGTCCCGAGACCCAGTACTTC. Amino acid sequence: CAISTTGGPETQYF.

V gene TRBV13 combines with J gene TRBJ2-1; D gene uncertain. From germline, CDR1 is PRHDT and CDR2 FYEKMQ (reference sequence). The V and J ends lost 0 bases and 7 bases respectively, with 7 bases between them. This CDR3 is built from 13 residues. CDR3: CASSLGIRNEQFF. CDR3 DNA: TGTGCCAGCAGCTTAGGCATTCGTAATGAGCAGTTCTTC.

This clonotype was seen repeatedly, ten times or more. The chain uses TRBV29-1 and TRBJ2-2; 7 bases agree with TRBD1. CDR1 is SQVTM, CDR2 ANQGSEA, per germline. The CDR3 spans 13 residues. Trimming took 4 bases from V and 4 from J; bases not matched to a gene: 3. The CDR3 DNA follows: TGCAGCGTTGGGGACAGCAGCACCGGGGAGCTGTTTTTT. Encoded protein: CSVGDSSTGELFF.

V gene TRBV20-1 combines with J gene TRBJ2-5; no definite D call. The germline V gene has CDR1 DFQATT and CDR2 SNEGSKA (reference sequence). The CDR3 is made up of 16 amino acids. V shed 0 bases and J shed 3 bases, with 17 bases lying between them. The CDR3 protein is CSARDQKLVLEETQYF. Here the CDR3 DNA reads TGCAGTGCTAGAGATCAGAAGTTAGTCCTCGAAGAGACCCAGTACTTC.

The V and J genes are TRBV7-9 and TRBJ1-4; tentatively, D is TRBD1 (5 bases). Per the germline V gene, CDR1 is SEHNR and CDR2 is FQNEAQ (reference sequence). The CDR3 runs 16 residues. V lost 4 bases, J lost 1 base, and 13 bases lay in between. The chain's CDR3 is CASSSGLSRTNEKLFF. In nucleotides, the CDR3 is TGTGCCAGCAGCTCAGGGTTGAGTAGAACTAATGAAAAACTGTTTTTT.

This chain links TRBV5-1 with TRBJ2-3; tentatively, D is TRBD1 or TRBD2 (5 bases each). Germline-derived CDR1 and CDR2 are SGHRS and YFSETQ. Trimming cost V 2 bases and J 2 bases, with 18 bases left between them. The length of the CDR3 is 17 residues. The CDR3 region is CASSFPTRGSYTDTQYF. CDR3 DNA sequence: TGCGCCAGCAGCTTTCCCACCCGGGGCTCTTACACAGATACGCAGTATTTT.

CDR3 region: CSARGWQYF. Written as DNA, the CDR3 is TGCAGTGCTAGGGGTTGGCAGTACTTC. This rearrangement joins TRBV20-1 to TRBJ2-7; D remains ambiguous. Trimming removed 3 bases at V and 9 bases at J, with 6 bases between. CDR1 is DFQATT, CDR2 SNEGSKA, per germline (reference sequence). CDR3 length: 9 amino acids.

A note on this clonotype: Being one base from a much bigger clone, this may be a read error. The rearrangement uses TRBV12-3 or TRBV12-4 and TRBJ1-1; D is ambiguous. V gave up 3 bases and J gave up 1 base, with 6 bases separating them. There are 13 residues in the CDR3. In nucleotides, the CDR3 is TGTGCCAGCAGTTTCAAGGGGAACACTGAAGCTTTCTTT. It translates to CASSFKGNTEAFF.